Presented here are 21 T cell receptor beta chains from one specimen sequenced in a study of T cells expressing NK-cell markers. With the 5' RACE reads reprocessed, TCRdb shows one record per CDR3 protein and no DNA. The sample table includes a few hundred thousand distinct CDR3 sequences. The specimen was blood T cells: a sorted CD56 or NKG2C T cell subset, CD4+ or CD8+ T cells, or bulk PBMC T cells (not recorded which). The origin of the receptors is a man aged 18 to 70 in good health.

The V call is TRBV12-3 or TRBV12-4, the J call TRBJ1-5; TCRdb's D call of TRBD1 is untestable without DNA. CDR3 length: 16 amino acids. The CDR3 is CASSLAGLGGNQPQHF.

The chain is built from TRBV5-1 and TRBJ2-3; the TCRdb D gene call, TRBD2, has no DNA to confirm it. The CDR3 contains 19 residues. Germline-derived CDR1 and CDR2 are SGHRS and YFSETQ. CDR3 region: CASSSAGTSGGPRSDTQYF.

The J gene is TRBJ2-1, the V gene TRBV6-1; the TCRdb call, TRBD2, lacks DNA for checking. CDR3 length equals 15 residues. Germline V gives CDR1 MNHNS, CDR2 SASEGT. The CDR3 sequence is CASRPPSGGAREQFF.

This chain uses TRBV7-3 with TRBJ2-5; there is no DNA to check the TCRdb D call of TRBD1. Germline assignment: CDR1 SGHTA and CDR2 FQGTGA. The CDR3 runs to 13 residues. The CDR3 reads CASSLSVTGTQYF.

The rearrangement links TRBV20-1 to TRBJ2-7; TCRdb returns TRBD2, unconfirmable since there is no DNA. Germline values: CDR1 DFQATT, CDR2 SNEGSKA (reference sequence). The CDR3 sequence is 13 residues long. The CDR3 reads CSVGGLAYYEQYF.

The chain combines TRBV7-2 with TRBJ2-7. CDR1 and CDR2 (germline): SGHTA, FQGNSA. The CDR3 is 14 residues long. CDR3: CASSPTLVGYEQYF.

The chain has TRBV5-1 and TRBJ2-2; TCRdb names TRBD1, which stays unverified in the absence of DNA. Germline CDR1 SGHRS, CDR2 YFSETQ. The CDR3 is 16 amino acids. This chain's CDR3 is CASSPGDRPNTGELFF.

V and J are TRBV7-9 and TRBJ2-5; TCRdb proposes TRBD2, but this gene call is untestable without DNA. CDR3 length equals 14 residues. Germline CDR1 SEHNR, CDR2 FQNEAQ (reference sequence). CDR3 loop: CASSSTGGQKTQYF. The full variable domain, completed using reference TRBV7-9 and TRBJ2-5, is DTGVSQNPRHKITKRGQNVTFRCDPISEHNRLYWYRQTLGQGPEFLTYFQNEAQLEKSRLLSDRFSAERPKGSFSTLEIQRTEQGDSAMYLCASSSTGGQKTQYFGPGTRLLVL.

The chain recombines TRBV10-2 with TRBJ2-1; checking the TCRdb D call of TRBD2 is not possible without DNA. There are 14 residues in the CDR3. The germline gives CDR1 WSHSY, CDR2 SAAADI. CDR3: CASSEELAYGEQFF.

This sequence joins TRBV18 and TRBJ2-3. This CDR3 spans 15 amino acids. CDR1 and CDR2 (germline): KGHSH, LQKENI. Here the CDR3 reads CASSPEKTRADTQYF.

This chain uses TRBV27 with TRBJ2-4; the TCRdb call, TRBD1, lacks DNA for checking. Looked up from germline, CDR1 is MNHEY and CDR2 is SMNVEV (reference sequence). The CDR3 extends over 17 amino acids. CDR3 sequence reads: CASSRHRAQVAKNIQYF.

The chain couples TRBV12-3 or TRBV12-4 to TRBJ2-7. The CDR3 is 12 amino acids. The CDR3: CASKRDGYEQYF.

CDR3 sequence reads: CASSLATHGTDTQYF. The V and J genes are TRBV5-4 and TRBJ2-3. Germline CDR1 and CDR2: SGHNT and YYREEE (reference sequence). This CDR3 has 15 amino acids.

The chain has TRBV12-3 or TRBV12-4 and TRBJ2-1; TCRdb lists TRBD1, though no DNA is available to test this call. This CDR3 spans 14 amino acids. The CDR3 sequence: CASSTRAGYNEQFF.

V and J are TRBV5-1 and TRBJ2-2; without DNA, the TCRdb call of TRBD1 cannot be checked. Per germline, CDR1 SGHRS and CDR2 YFSETQ. This CDR3 is built from 16 residues. CDR3 region: CASSKGATVNTGELFF. The full variable domain, completed using reference TRBV5-1 and TRBJ2-2, is KAGVTQTPRYLIKTRGQQVTLSCSPISGHRSVSWYQQTPGQGLQFLFEYFSETQRNKGNFPGRFSGRQFSNSRSEMNVSTLELGDSALYLCASSKGATVNTGELFFGEGSRLTVL.

The chain uses TRBV2 and TRBJ1-1. CDR1 SNHLY and CDR2 FYNNEI come from the germline V gene. The length of the CDR3 is 13 residues. This CDR3 is CASFRDTGGEAFF.

The chain recombines TRBV12-3 or TRBV12-4 with TRBJ2-3; the D call from TCRdb, TRBD2, cannot be confirmed without DNA. The CDR3 has 17 amino acids. The CDR3 reads CASSFDALAGAADTQYF.

This chain joins TRBV28 and TRBJ1-5; with no DNA, the TCRdb D assignment of TRBD1 cannot be verified. Germline V CDR1 and CDR2: MDHEN, SYDVKM. This CDR3 spans 14 amino acids. The CDR3 sequence: CASRAGGRSQPQHF.

This chain's CDR3 is CASSIQGGNQPQHF. This chain joins TRBV11-2 and TRBJ1-5; TCRdb lists TRBD1, though no DNA is available to test this call. From germline, CDR1 is SGHAT and CDR2 FQNNGV. The CDR3 totals 14 residues. The full variable domain, with the rest looked up from reference TRBV11-2 and TRBJ1-5, is EAGVAQSPRYKIIEKRQSVAFWCNPISGHATLYWYQQILGQGPKLLIQFQNNGVVDDSQLPKDRFSAERLKGVDSTLKIQPAKLEDSAVYLCASSIQGGNQPQHFGDGTRLSIL.

This chain's CDR3 is CASSLDYSETQYF. The chain uses TRBV7-9 and TRBJ2-5. This CDR3 has 13 residues. Germline CDR1 is SEHNR and CDR2 is FQNEAQ (reference sequence).

The chain uses TRBV7-2 and TRBJ2-3; TCRdb picks TRBD2, but there is no DNA to check that call. From germline, CDR1 is SGHTA and CDR2 FQGNSA. The CDR3 runs 14 residues. CDR3 amino acids: CASSYLGPTDTQYF.